The TCR beta chain described here comes from a study of T cells in Graves' hyperthyroidism and ophthalmopathy. In germline, CDR1 is MNHNS, CDR2 SASEGT. V was shortened by 6 bases and J by 9 bases, with 12 bases between the two germline ends. The CDR3 is made up of 13 amino acids. The source material, RNA transcripts, was used to amplify TCR beta CDR3 regions. The TCR CDR3 was amplified in a first-round RT-PCR using the HTBI primer set. TCRdb re-called the multiplex PCR reads through MiXCR, storing one row per CDR3 protein. The sample yields roughly 700,000 distinct CDR3 sequences, 15% to 20% seen once. Those patients with uncontrolled infection, other autoimmune disease, pregnancy or lactation were excluded. This clonotype was seen many times.

The chain links TRBV6-1 to TRBJ1-6; D possibly corresponds to TRBD1 (5 bases). This sequence was found in a man aged 50 or older with Graves' hyperthyroidism. The sequencing sample was made of blood. CDR3 amino acids: CASRETDPSPLHF. The CDR3 DNA is TGTGCCAGCAGAGAGACAGACCCTTCACCCCTCCACTTT.